What follows are 14 T cell receptor beta chains derived from one specimen sequenced in a study of T cell changes during pregnancy in multiple sclerosis. Profiling relied on immunoSEQ multiplex PCR, and the TCRdb table lists in-frame clones only, not all of them. This sample yields approximately 34,000 clones, of which around 93% are seen a single time; around 0.45% belongs to the top ten. Sequencing was performed on CD4+ T cells from peripheral blood mononuclear cells, taken in the second trimester of pregnancy. The receptor set was obtained from a female donor with multiple sclerosis, enrolled in a pregnancy study.

This CDR3 is CASSLRTGYRSGANVLTF. The CDR3 DNA is TGTGCCAGCAGCTTGAGGACAGGGTATCGCTCTGGGGCCAACGTCCTGACTTTC. The chain carries TRBV5-4 and TRBJ2-6, with 8 bases lining up with TRBD1. This CDR3 contains 18 residues. Germline V lookup: CDR1 SGHNT, CDR2 YYREEE (reference sequence). The ends lost 1 base at V and 0 bases at J; junction bases unmatched: 6.

This clone appeared once. V is TRBV7-2 and J is TRBJ2-3, with a possible D match to TRBD2 (5 bases). The CDR3 is 15 residues long. CDR1 is SGHTA, CDR2 FQGNSA, per germline. Trimming left V 5 bases short and J 4 bases short, with 16 bases between. DNA of the CDR3: TGTGCCAGCAGCGTGGACTCTCCACGAGCAGATACGCAGTATTTT. Translating it yields CASSVDSPRADTQYF. Full variable domain (outside the CDR3, taken from reference TRBV7-2 and TRBJ2-3): GAGVSQSPSNKVTEKGKDVELRCDPISGHTALYWYRQSLGQGLEFLIYFQGNSAPDKSGLPSDRFSAERTGGSVSTLTIQRTQQEDSAVYLCASSVDSPRADTQYFGPGTRLTVL.

The chain links TRBV2 to TRBJ2-2, with D tentatively TRBD2 (6 bases). The CDR3 extends over 14 amino acids. Germline lookup yields CDR1 SNHLY and CDR2 FYNNEI. V was trimmed by 6 bases and J by 1 base, leaving 9 bases between them. The CDR3 DNA follows: TGTGCCAGCAGCTTGGGGGGGAACACCGGGGAGCTGTTTTTT. The encoded protein is CASSLGGNTGELFF.

V usage is TRBV5-1 and J usage is TRBJ2-7; TRBD1 matches 12 bases. J lost 4 bases, V lost 4 bases, and 6 bases had no gene match. CDR3 length: 15 amino acids. CDR1 and CDR2 from the germline V gene are SGHRS and YFSETQ. In DNA form, the CDR3 reads TGCGCCAGCAGCCGAGGGACAGGGGGCGTTTACGAGCAGTACTTC. Amino acid sequence: CASSRGTGGVYEQYF.

The gene calls are TRBV7-8 and TRBJ2-1, with 8 bases aligning to TRBD2. Germline V gives CDR1 SGHVS, CDR2 FQNEAQ. The CDR3 contains 18 residues. V lost 7 bases and J lost 1; bases outside the gene matches: 15. The CDR3 DNA reads as TGTGCCAGCACCTATACTAGCGGACCATCGAAATCCTACAATGAGCAGTTCTTC. Translation gives CASTYTSGPSKSYNEQFF.

The genes are TRBV13 and TRBJ2-2; the match to TRBD2 covers 11 bases. This CDR3 region has 16 residues. Germline V lookup: CDR1 PRHDT, CDR2 FYEKMQ (reference sequence). The J segment lost 3 bases and the V segment lost 0 bases, leaving 0 bases of the junction unmatched. CDR3 region: CASSLGLAGDTGELFF. The DNA of the CDR3 is TGTGCCAGCAGCTTAGGACTAGCGGGAGACACCGGGGAGCTGTTTTTT. Supplemented by reference TRBV13 and TRBJ2-2, the full variable domain reads AAGVIQSPRHLIKEKRETATLKCYPIPRHDTVYWYQQGPGQDPQFLISFYEKMQSDKGSIPDRFSAQQFSDYHSELNMSSLELGDSALYFCASSLGLAGDTGELFFGEGSRLTVL.

The V and J genes are TRBV5-4 and TRBJ2-3, with 16 bases lining up with TRBD2. The CDR3 runs 18 residues. In germline, CDR1 is SGHNT, CDR2 YYREEE (reference sequence). The J segment lost 3 bases and the V segment lost 4 bases, leaving 8 bases of the junction unmatched. DNA of the CDR3: TGTGCCAGCAGCCGGGGACTAGCGGGAGGGCGAGGAACAGATACGCAGTATTTT. This encodes CASSRGLAGGRGTDTQYF.

The rearrangement links TRBV9 to TRBJ2-3; perhaps TRBD2 as D (5 bases). This CDR3 spans 13 amino acids. Trimming removed 6 bases from V and 1 base from J, with 9 bases in between. The germline gives CDR1 SGDLS, CDR2 YYNGEE. DNA for the CDR3: TGTGCCAGCAAGAGGGTTGGCACAGATACGCAGTATTTT. Protein: CASKRVGTDTQYF.

The rearrangement joins TRBV30 to TRBJ1-3; D possibly corresponds to TRBD1 (5 bases). Trimming left V 2 bases short and J 0 bases short, with 8 bases between. This CDR3 has 14 residues. Per the germline V gene, CDR1 is GTSNPN and CDR2 is SVGIG (reference sequence). CDR3 sequence (DNA): TGTGCCTGGAGTCGGGGGGGCTCTGGAAACACCATATATTTT. Its translation: CAWSRGGSGNTIYF.

As to this clone: Other DNA variants within this sample encode the same CDR3. The chain joins TRBV27 to TRBJ2-7; unclear D gene. CDR1 is MNHEY, CDR2 SMNVEV, per germline (reference sequence). The V end was cut by 4 bases, the J end by 2 bases, with 3 bases between. The CDR3 loop spans 11 amino acids. CDR3 region: CASSSTYEQYF. Here the CDR3 DNA reads TGTGCCAGCAGTTCCACCTACGAGCAGTACTTC.

This clone was counted between two and nine times. CDR3 amino acids: CASSQGQGLTYEQYF. CDR3 nucleotide sequence: TGTGCCAGCAGCCAGGGACAGGGGTTAACCTACGAGCAGTACTTC. The V call is TRBV14, the J call TRBJ2-7, with 10 nucleotides matching TRBD1. V lost 3 bases, J lost 2 bases, and 4 bases stayed unmatched. Germline assignment: CDR1 SGHDN and CDR2 FVKESK. The CDR3 is 15 amino acids.

The chain joins TRBV5-4 to TRBJ1-1; D perhaps matches TRBD1 (5 bases). The CDR3 sequence is 14 residues long. V dropped 0 bases and J dropped 6 bases, with 12 bases sitting between them. Germline CDR1 and CDR2: SGHNT and YYREEE (reference sequence). CDR3 bases: TGTGCCAGCAGCTTGGAAAGGCAGGGCGCTGAAGCTTTCTTT. Its protein product is CASSLERQGAEAFF.

This clone was picked up one time. V is TRBV5-5 and J is TRBJ2-3, with TRBD2 matching over 7 bases. Germline V gene data show CDR1 as SGHKS and CDR2 as YYEKEE (reference sequence). V shed 2 bases and J 1 base; nucleotides not matched to a gene: 10. The CDR3 runs to 17 residues. CDR3 coding DNA: TGTGCCAGCAGCTTATTTTCTGGCGGGAGTGGCACAGATACGCAGTATTTT. This codes for CASSLFSGGSGTDTQYF.

This chain links TRBV7-9 with TRBJ2-3, with D perhaps TRBD1 (5 bases). Trimming removed 3 bases at V and 0 bases at J, with 7 bases between. The CDR3 spans 14 residues. Germline V CDR1 and CDR2: SEHNR, FQNEAQ (reference sequence). The chain's CDR3 is CASSLQGSTDTQYF. For the CDR3, the DNA is TGTGCCAGCAGCTTGCAGGGTAGCACAGATACGCAGTATTTT.